Following are 27 T cell receptor beta chains from one sample sequenced in a study of T cell changes during pregnancy in multiple sclerosis. The protocol was immunoSEQ multiplex PCR, while the TCRdb copy is restricted to in-frame clones and leaves out a portion. The sample carries 35,000 to 45,000 clones, about 92% recorded once. The material was CD8+ T cells from peripheral blood mononuclear cells, obtained in the first trimester of pregnancy. The receptors stem from a female donor with multiple sclerosis, enrolled in a pregnancy study.

This chain uses TRBV19 with TRBJ1-5, with 9 bases identical to TRBD1. Germline CDR1 and CDR2: LNHDA and SQIVND (reference sequence). Trimming removed 8 bases from V and 4 bases from J; junction bases left unmatched: 6. This CDR3 region has 14 residues. The CDR3 protein is CASRQGVTNQPQHF. CDR3 DNA: TGTGCCAGTCGACAGGGGGTTACAAATCAGCCCCAGCATTTT.

This clone was recorded only once. The chain uses TRBV7-6 and TRBJ2-1, with 7 bases that match TRBD2. CDR1 and CDR2 (germline): SGHVS, FNYEAQ. The CDR3 contains 14 residues. J gave up 4 bases and V 3 bases, and 3 bases lay outside the gene matches. CDR3 region: CASSFSGPYNEQFF. The CDR3 DNA reads TGTGCCAGCAGCTTTAGCGGGCCTTACAATGAGCAGTTCTTC.

The rearrangement joins TRBV27 to TRBJ2-1, with 9 bases fitting TRBD1. This CDR3 has 15 amino acids. V dropped 7 bases and J dropped 5; count of bases not matched to a gene: 9. Germline-derived CDR1 and CDR2 are MNHEY and SMNVEV (reference sequence). CDR3 in amino acids: CASKDEGTGHNEQFF. CDR3 in DNA: TGTGCCAGCAAGGACGAGGGGACAGGGCACAATGAGCAGTTCTTC.

The chain couples TRBV6-5 to TRBJ2-3; 10 bases align to TRBD1. The length of the CDR3 is 13 residues. Germline V lookup: CDR1 MNHEY, CDR2 SVGAGI. Trimming removed 8 bases from V and 4 bases from J; junction bases left unmatched: 3. CDR3 residues: CASGTGVPDTQYF. The CDR3 DNA is TGTGCCAGCGGGACAGGGGTGCCAGATACGCAGTATTTT.

This sequence joins TRBV5-1 and TRBJ2-7; 11 positions match TRBD2. This CDR3 is built from 18 residues. V dropped 0 bases and J dropped 0; count of bases not matched to a gene: 8. CDR1 is SGHRS and CDR2 is YFSETQ in the germline V gene. The CDR3 region is CASSLGASGGLTSYEQYF. DNA for the CDR3: TGCGCCAGCAGCTTGGGGGCTAGCGGGGGGTTAACCTCCTACGAGCAGTACTTC.

This sequence joins TRBV2 and TRBJ2-7; tentatively, D is TRBD1 (6 bases). Germline loops: CDR1 SNHLY, CDR2 FYNNEI. V was pared by 6 bases and J by 0 bases, with 12 bases between. This CDR3 comprises 14 residues. As DNA, the CDR3 is TGTGCCAGCAGGGGGTCAGGGGCCTCCTACGAGCAGTACTTC. This encodes CASRGSGASYEQYF.

This chain links TRBV29-1 with TRBJ2-7, with a tentative D call TRBD2 (7 bases). The V end was cut by 3 bases, the J end by 5 bases, with 17 bases between. The CDR3 has 14 residues. Germline V gene data show CDR1 as SQVTM and CDR2 as ANQGSEA. In nucleotides, the CDR3 is TGCAGCGTTGAGGGGGGGCCCGCAGTCAACGAGCAGTACTTC. Amino acid sequence: CSVEGGPAVNEQYF.

This rearrangement joins TRBV6-5 to TRBJ2-1, with 7 positions matching TRBD2. Germline assignment: CDR1 MNHEY and CDR2 SVGAGI. V lost 5 bases and J lost 7; bases outside the gene matches: 11. The CDR3 is made up of 15 amino acids. The CDR3 nucleotides read TGTGCCAGCAGTCCCCGGGGGGTGTTTGAGAATGAGCAGTTCTTC. This gives the protein CASSPRGVFENEQFF.

V and J are TRBV19 and TRBJ1-5, with D hard to call. Trimming took 0 bases from V and 0 from J, leaving 9 bases between them. This CDR3 is built from 16 residues. Per germline, CDR1 LNHDA and CDR2 SQIVND (reference sequence). This chain's CDR3 is CASSIDLPYSNQPQHF. The CDR3 DNA is TGTGCCAGTAGTATAGACCTACCCTATAGCAATCAGCCCCAGCATTTT.

This chain joins TRBV2 and TRBJ2-7; tentative D call: TRBD1 (5 bases). The germline V gene encodes CDR1 SNHLY and CDR2 FYNNEI. The V gene lost 7 bases and the J gene lost 3 bases, with 10 bases spanning the gap. This CDR3 contains 12 residues. CDR3 amino acids: CASILTDYEQYF. The CDR3 nucleotides are TGTGCCAGCATACTGACAGACTACGAGCAGTACTTC.

In nucleotides, the CDR3 is TGTGCCAGTAGTATAGGACAAATTCCCACTCTGGGCTATGGCTACACCTTC. Protein: CASSIGQIPTLGYGYTF. The gene calls are TRBV19 and TRBJ1-2, with D hard to call. Germline V gene data show CDR1 as LNHDA and CDR2 as SQIVND (reference sequence). CDR3 length: 17 residues. Between the trimmed V and J ends, which lost 1 base and 4 bases, there was a span of 19 bases.

As regards this clone: Relative to the germline gene, one junction end is altered; a read error may explain this. V and J are TRBV7-7 and TRBJ1-6; D is perhaps TRBD1 (5 bases). The CDR3 consists of 18 residues. Germline V CDR1 and CDR2: SSHAT, FNYEAQ (reference sequence). This CDR3 is CASSLTGSPRHYNSPLHF. The CDR3 DNA is TGTGCTAGCAGCTTAACAGGTTCCCCTCGGCATTATAATTCACCCCTCCACTTT.

This clone was picked up one time. The chain has TRBV5-8 and TRBJ1-5, with a tentative D call TRBD1 (5 bases). Trimming took 2 bases from V and 4 from J, leaving 7 bases between them. Germline V gives CDR1 SGHTS, CDR2 YDEGEE. This CDR3 has 13 residues. Here the CDR3 reads CASSFGGNQPQHF. DNA for the CDR3: TGTGCCAGCAGCTTTGGGGGGAATCAGCCCCAGCATTTT.

This chain links TRBV9 with TRBJ1-4; D gene unclear. The germline V and J ends were trimmed by 3 bases and 0 bases, with 3 bases remaining between them. In germline, CDR1 is SGDLS, CDR2 YYNGEE. The CDR3 is 13 residues long. The CDR3 loop reads CASSAATNEKLFF. The CDR3 bases are TGTGCCAGCAGCGCTGCAACTAATGAAAAACTGTTTTTT.

About this clone itself: Its ends do not fully match the called genes, so a read error is possible. The chain joins TRBV7-7 to TRBJ2-1; 9 bases map to TRBD1. The V gene's germline CDR1 is SSHAT and CDR2 FNYEAQ (reference sequence). This CDR3 has 19 residues. The CDR3 reads CASSLELDLGGQGFNEQFF. The CDR3 bases are TGTGCTAGCAGCTTAGAATTGGATCTGGGGGGACAGGGATTCAATGAGCAGTTCTTC. Complete variable domain (other parts from reference TRBV7-7 and TRBJ2-1): GAGVSQSPRYKVTKRGQDVTLRCDPISSHATLYWYQQALGQGPEFLTYFNYEAQPDKSGLPSDRFSAERPEGSISTLTIQRTEQRDSAMYRCASSLELDLGGQGFNEQFFGPGTRLTVL.

This clone was detected ten times or more. The V call is TRBV7-6, the J call TRBJ2-7; possibly TRBD2 for D (5 bases). The CDR3 consists of 15 residues. Germline CDR1 and CDR2: SGHVS and FNYEAQ. V dropped 3 bases and J dropped 3 bases, with 15 bases sitting between them. Here the CDR3 reads CASSFGPDGGYEQYF. CDR3 coding DNA: TGTGCCAGCAGCTTTGGGCCAGACGGAGGCTACGAGCAGTACTTC.

J is TRBJ2-7 and V is TRBV6-6, with TRBD1 as a possible D gene (6 bases). The CDR3 consists of 13 residues. Per the germline V gene, CDR1 is MNHNY and CDR2 is SVGAGI (reference sequence). V shed 3 bases and J shed 3 bases, with 9 bases lying between them. CDR3 nucleotides: TGTGCCAGCAGTTATTCGACAGGCTACGAGCAGTACTTC. Its translation is CASSYSTGYEQYF.

The genes are TRBV7-9 and TRBJ2-7, with 7 bases identical to TRBD1. Germline CDR1 and CDR2: SEHNR and FQNEAQ (reference sequence). The V segment lost 6 bases and the J segment 4 bases; nucleotides outside the gene matches: 6. This CDR3 is built from 13 residues. CDR3 DNA sequence: TGTGCCAGCAGGTCACCGACAGGGTACGAGCAGTACTTC. It yields the protein CASRSPTGYEQYF.

This chain connects TRBV6-5 to TRBJ1-4; 7 bases are shared with TRBD1. Germline V CDR1 and CDR2: MNHEY, SVGAGI. Trimming cost V 5 bases and J 4 bases; bases outside gene matches: 4. The CDR3 contains 14 residues. The CDR3 bases are TGTGCCAGCAGTATATACAGGGGTAATGAAAAACTGTTTTTT. This codes for CASSIYRGNEKLFF.

A remark on this clone: The junction does not match germline at one end; this may be a read error. The chain joins TRBV19 to TRBJ1-1; D not resolved. This CDR3 is 12 amino acids long. Per the germline V gene, CDR1 is LNHDA and CDR2 is SQIVND (reference sequence). The CDR3: CASSIGGVGAFF. The CDR3 DNA sequence: TGTGCCAGTAGCATAGGCGGCGTCGGAGCTTTCTTT.

This clone was recorded once. The chain combines TRBV9 with TRBJ2-1, with D tentatively TRBD1 (6 bases). CDR1 is SGDLS and CDR2 is YYNGEE in the germline V gene. This CDR3 region has 16 residues. Trimming removed 4 bases from V and 8 bases from J, with 22 bases in between. CDR3 coding DNA: TGTGCCAGCAGCCCCGAGGCGACAGGTACGATCCATGAGCAGTTCTTC. Its translation is CASSPEATGTIHEQFF. The whole variable domain, filled in from reference TRBV9 and TRBJ2-1, reads DSGVTQTPKHLITATGQRVTLRCSPRSGDLSVYWYQQSLDQGLQFLIQYYNGEERAKGNILERFSAQQFPDLHSELNLSSLELGDSALYFCASSPEATGTIHEQFFGPGTRLTVL.

V and J are TRBV10-2 and TRBJ2-1, with TRBD2 matching over 13 bases. The CDR3 sequence is 14 residues long. From germline, CDR1 is WSHSY and CDR2 SAAADI. V shed 9 bases, J shed 9 bases, and the junction held 8 bases outside the gene matches. CDR3 DNA: TGCGCCAGTACTACTAGCGGGGGGGCCTCTGAGCAGTTCTTC. This codes for CASTTSGGASEQFF.

The V gene is TRBV19, the J gene TRBJ1-1, with D uncertain. This CDR3 is 14 amino acids long. Germline-derived CDR1 and CDR2 are LNHDA and SQIVND (reference sequence). V was trimmed by 7 bases and J by 2 bases, leaving 14 bases between them. The CDR3 sequence is CASNDSGDNTEAFF. The CDR3 bases are TGTGCCAGTAACGATTCCGGGGATAACACTGAAGCTTTCTTT.

V gene TRBV7-2 combines with J gene TRBJ1-2, with a possible D match to TRBD1 (5 bases). CDR1 and CDR2 from the germline V gene are SGHTA and FQGNSA. Trimming took 5 bases from V and 8 from J, leaving 15 bases between them. This CDR3 contains 13 residues. CDR3 region: CASSNYPGDGYTF. CDR3 bases: TGTGCCAGCAGCAACTACCCGGGGGACGGCTACACCTTC.

The chain employs TRBV7-2 and TRBJ1-1; D is undetermined. Germline loops: CDR1 SGHTA, CDR2 FQGNSA. The CDR3 is made up of 14 amino acids. Trimming took off 2 bases at V and 11 bases at J, with 18 bases between the two ends. CDR3 nucleotides: TGTGCCAGCAGCTTATATGAGGGCCCCTGGCCGGCTTTCTTT. This sequence encodes CASSLYEGPWPAFF.

In this sample, this clone turned up a few times. The genes are TRBV9 and TRBJ1-5; TRBD1 agrees at 7 bases. CDR3 length equals 14 residues. V lost 4 bases, J lost 1 base, and 2 bases stayed unmatched. The germline gives CDR1 SGDLS, CDR2 YYNGEE. The CDR3 nucleotides read TGTGCCAGCAGCACAGGGGAGAGCAATCAGCCCCAGCATTTT. As protein: CASSTGESNQPQHF.

This rearrangement joins TRBV6-4 to TRBJ2-2; TRBD1 aligns across 7 bases. J was trimmed by 4 bases and V by 6 bases; bases with no gene match: 5. CDR1 and CDR2 (germline): MRHNA, SNTAGT. The CDR3 sequence is 14 residues long. The CDR3, as DNA: TGTGCCAGCAGAGGGGGCGCGAGCACCGGGGAGCTGTTTTTT. This gives the protein CASRGGASTGELFF.